Below, 14 T cell receptor beta chains from the same sample are listed, as sequenced in a study of T cell clonality in common variable immunodeficiency. Study-wide results and limits: Common variable immunodeficiency TCR beta sequences reportedly had fewer deletions and N-nucleotide insertions.

Some clones are missing from TCRdb's copy, which holds only in-frame ones; the method was immunoSEQ multiplex PCR. Sampling found about 20,000 clones, none seen once. These receptors have no identified antigens. The sample comprised peripheral blood mononuclear cells. The origin of the receptors is a human donor with common variable immunodeficiency.

Points on this clone: The sequence runs out 3 residues before the end of the CDR3; the remainder is reconstructed from the germline J gene. The chain links TRBV19 to TRBJ2-3; D unresolved. V was pared by 4 bases and J by 3 bases, with 11 bases between. The CDR3 extends over 14 amino acids. Germline lookup yields CDR1 LNHDA and CDR2 SQIVND (reference sequence). Here the CDR3 reads CASSNNGLTDTQYF. CDR3 bases read: TGTGCCAGTAGTAACAACGGGTTAACAGATACG.

About this clone itself: The read comes to an end 3 residues before the CDR3 does, leaving the germline J gene to fill in the end. The genes are TRBV5-1 and TRBJ2-5, with 10 bases that match TRBD1. Germline CDR1 SGHRS, CDR2 YFSETQ. V dropped 5 bases and J dropped 5; count of bases not matched to a gene: 6. This CDR3 is 14 amino acids long. CDR3 protein: CASSRQGAQETQYF. The part of the CDR3 DNA that was read is TGCGCCAGCAGTCGACAGGGGGCTCAGGAGACC. Based on the CDR3 plus reference TRBV5-1 and TRBJ2-5, the full variable domain is KAGVTQTPRYLIKTRGQQVTLSCSPISGHRSVSWYQQTPGQGLQFLFEYFSETQRNKGNFPGRFSGRQFSNSRSEMNVSTLELGDSALYLCASSRQGAQETQYFGPGTRLLVL.

This clone was found a few times. Read sequence stops 3 residues before the CDR3 end, and the germline J gene provides the missing end. Other DNA sequences in the same sample also yield this CDR3. This chain links TRBV18 with TRBJ2-3; D remains unclear. Trimming took off 8 bases at V and 1 base at J, with 13 bases between the two ends. The CDR3 consists of 14 residues. Germline loops: CDR1 KGHSH, CDR2 LQKENI. This chain's CDR3 is CASQGSQGTDTQYF. CDR3 bases read: TGTGCCAGCCAAGGCAGCCAGGGCACAGATACG.

The table lists this clone with a few counts. Read coverage stops 3 residues before the CDR3 terminus; the germline J gene supplies the remainder. This sequence joins TRBV7-9 and TRBJ2-1, with TRBD2 matching 9 bases. The V and J ends lost 5 bases and 4 bases, in that order; junction bases with no gene match: 6. Per germline, CDR1 SEHNR and CDR2 FQNEAQ (reference sequence). The CDR3 spans 15 residues. This CDR3 reads CASSASGGTYNEQFF. CDR3 DNA, as far as it was read: TGTGCCAGCAGCGCGAGCGGGGGGACTTACAATGAG.

Note on this clone: The read ends 3 residues before the CDR3 terminus; that terminus is restored from the germline J gene. V gene TRBV19 combines with J gene TRBJ1-2; 10 nucleotides line up with TRBD1. The germline V gene encodes CDR1 LNHDA and CDR2 SQIVND (reference sequence). V gave up 4 bases and J gave up 2 bases; unmatched junction bases: 4. The CDR3 is made up of 15 amino acids. The CDR3 DNA, read in part, is TGTGCCAGTAGTACCGCGGGACAGGGGAACTATGGC. Protein: CASSTAGQGNYG. The complete CDR3 sequence is CASSTAGQGNYGYTF.

This clone was seen only a few times. The read halts 3 residues ahead of the CDR3 end, with the missing end drawn from the germline J gene. V usage is TRBV18 and J usage is TRBJ2-1, with D possibly matching TRBD1 (5 bases). V lost 0 bases, J lost 8 bases, and 11 bases lay in between. This CDR3 spans 14 amino acids. Per germline, CDR1 KGHSH and CDR2 LQKENI. The part of the CDR3 DNA that was read is TGTGCCAGCTCACCACCTGGCAGGGCGGATGAG. As protein: CASSPPGRADE. The whole CDR3 sequence reads CASSPPGRADEQFF.

This clone was counted between two and nine times. The observed sequence ends 3 residues before the CDR3 terminus, with the missing tail filled in from the germline J gene. V gene TRBV7-2 combines with J gene TRBJ2-7; a possible D gene is TRBD2 (5 bases). Trimming stripped 2 bases from V and 3 bases from J, with 11 bases between. CDR3 length: 14 amino acids. Germline loops: CDR1 SGHTA, CDR2 FQGNSA. The sequenced part of the CDR3 DNA is TGTGCCAGCAGCTTAATTGAGCGGCGCTACGAG. Residues: CASSLIERRYE. The CDR3 as a whole reads CASSLIERRYEQYF.

This clone has just a few counts. The read is 3 residues too short to cover the CDR3 end, so that end is filled in from the germline J gene. This chain links TRBV18 with TRBJ2-3; no firm D call. The CDR3 runs to 14 residues. V lost 0 bases, J lost 3 bases, and 7 bases lay in between. The germline V gene encodes CDR1 KGHSH and CDR2 LQKENI. CDR3 sequence: CASSPPVRTDTQYF. The part of the CDR3 DNA that was read is TGTGCCAGCTCACCACCGGTCCGGACAGATACG.

This clone was counted only a few times. The read terminates 3 residues ahead of where the CDR3 ends, so the germline J gene completes it. The gene calls are TRBV29-1 and TRBJ2-7; 7 bases are shared with TRBD1. J lost 0 bases, V lost 6 bases, and 5 bases had no gene match. Germline CDR1 reads SQVTM; CDR2 reads ANQGSEA. CDR3 length: 13 amino acids. The DNA read from the CDR3 is TGCAGCGTCAGACAGGGAAGCTCCTACGAG. Protein product: CSVRQGSSYE. The full CDR3 reads CSVRQGSSYEQYF.

Ten or more counts support this clone. The read ends 3 residues shy of where the CDR3 ends; the end is completed using the germline J gene. This chain connects TRBV5-4 to TRBJ2-2; the match to TRBD2 covers 8 bases. The CDR3 has 15 amino acids. V lost 5 bases and J lost 6; bases outside the gene matches: 9. Germline V lookup: CDR1 SGHNT, CDR2 YYREEE (reference sequence). The CDR3 DNA, read in part, is TGTGCCAGCAGGGGACTAGAGGGTTCCCCCGGGGAG. It is translated as CASRGLEGSPGE. The entire CDR3 is CASRGLEGSPGELFF. The whole variable domain, filled in from reference TRBV5-4 and TRBJ2-2, reads ETGVTQSPTHLIKTRGQQVTLRCSSQSGHNTVSWYQQALGQGPQFIFQYYREEENGRGNFPPRFSGLQFPNYSSELNVNALELDDSALYLCASRGLEGSPGELFFGEGSRLTVL.

This clone is labeled as medium-sized (0.01 to 0.1%). The DNA ends 3 residues before the CDR3 does, and the rest of the CDR3 is filled in from the germline J gene. The chain couples TRBV9 to TRBJ2-1; 11 bases are a match to TRBD2. V lost 0 bases to trimming and J lost 9 bases; unmatched junction nucleotides: 8. This CDR3 region has 16 residues. The V gene's germline CDR1 is SGDLS and CDR2 YYNGEE. The CDR3 here is CASSVASSGGTTEQFF. Partial CDR3 DNA: TGTGCCAGCAGCGTAGCCTCTAGCGGGGGGACAACTGAG.

Notes on this clone: The observed sequence ends 3 residues before the CDR3 terminus, with the missing tail filled in from the germline J gene. This sequence joins TRBV2 and TRBJ1-3; D is ambiguous. The CDR3 has 14 amino acids. The V gene's germline CDR1 is SNHLY and CDR2 FYNNEI. V was clipped by 5 bases and J by 2 bases, with 10 bases between them. The CDR3 DNA, read in part, is TGTGCCAGCAGTTTCCTAGCCCCTGGAAACACC. This codes for CASSFLAPGNT. The full CDR3 reads CASSFLAPGNTIYF.

Notes on this clone: Read data end 3 residues before the CDR3 end; the end is taken from the germline J gene. J is TRBJ2-5 and V is TRBV6-2 or TRBV6-3; D might be TRBD1 (5 bases). CDR3 size: 13 residues. V was clipped by 6 bases and J by 4 bases, with 12 bases between them. The germline V gene encodes CDR1 MNHEY and CDR2 SVGEGT. CDR3: CASRGPSRETQYF. The covered CDR3 bases are TGTGCCAGCAGGGGGCCCTCCCGAGAGACC.

Points on this clone: Coverage ceases 3 residues before the CDR3 finishes, and the germline J gene fills in the end. This chain joins TRBV6-2 or TRBV6-3 and TRBJ2-1; 7 positions match TRBD2. CDR1 MNHEY and CDR2 SVGEGT come from the germline V gene. The CDR3 totals 15 residues. V was pared by 6 bases and J by 0 bases, with 5 bases of the junction left unmatched. The sequenced CDR3 bases are TGTGCCAGCAGGTCTAGCGGAAGCTCCTACAATGAG. It codes for CASRSSGSSYNE. The CDR3, in full, reads CASRSSGSSYNEQFF.